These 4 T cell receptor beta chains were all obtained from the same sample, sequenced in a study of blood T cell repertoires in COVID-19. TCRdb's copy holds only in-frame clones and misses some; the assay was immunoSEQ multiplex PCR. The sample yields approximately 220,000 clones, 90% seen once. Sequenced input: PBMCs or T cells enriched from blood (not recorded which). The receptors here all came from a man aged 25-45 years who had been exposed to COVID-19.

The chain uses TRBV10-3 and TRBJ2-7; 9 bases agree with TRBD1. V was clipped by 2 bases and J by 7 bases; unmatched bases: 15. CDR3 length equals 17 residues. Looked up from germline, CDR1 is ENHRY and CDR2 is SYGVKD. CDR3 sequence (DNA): TGTGCCATCAGTGAGGGGCCGGGACAGGGCCCCTCGCGGGAGCAGTACTTC. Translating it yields CAISEGPGQGPSREQYF.

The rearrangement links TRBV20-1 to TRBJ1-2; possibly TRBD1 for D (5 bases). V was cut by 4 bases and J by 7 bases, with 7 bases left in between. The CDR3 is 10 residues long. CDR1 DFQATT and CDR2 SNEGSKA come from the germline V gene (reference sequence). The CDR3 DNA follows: TGCAGTGCTACTACAGGTGGCTACACCTTC. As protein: CSATTGGYTF.

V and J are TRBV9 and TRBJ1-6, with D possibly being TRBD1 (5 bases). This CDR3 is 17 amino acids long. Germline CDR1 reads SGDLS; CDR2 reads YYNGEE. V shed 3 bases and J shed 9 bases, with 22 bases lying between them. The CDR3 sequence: CASSGSGTPGPSSPLHF. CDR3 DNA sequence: TGTGCCAGCAGCGGGTCCGGGACTCCCGGGCCGAGTTCACCCCTCCACTTT.

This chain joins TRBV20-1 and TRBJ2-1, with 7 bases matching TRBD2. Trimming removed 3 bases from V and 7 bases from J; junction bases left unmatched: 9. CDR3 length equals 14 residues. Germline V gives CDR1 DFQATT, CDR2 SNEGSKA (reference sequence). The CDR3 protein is CSASDPFGGNEQFF. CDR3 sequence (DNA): TGCAGTGCTAGTGACCCTTTCGGGGGGAATGAGCAGTTCTTC.